This TCR beta chain was captured in a study of blood T cells in healthy people across ages. Turning to this clonotype: The antigen remains undetermined.

The study, taken as a whole, reports: Researchers deemed the diversity estimates from one million T cells underestimates.

The second PCR ran roughly 6 to 12 cycles with a sample-barcoded 5' primer and J-beta primers. MiXCR was run by TCRdb on the 5' RACE reads, yielding one entry per CDR3 protein. The data show approximately 900,000 distinct CDR3 sequences, around 48% seen once. The sample comprised blood. This TCR was sampled from a man under 40 in good health.

The CDR3 protein is CASSLEIARGAAYNEQFF. The CDR3, as DNA: TGTGCCAGTAGTTTGGAGATCGCGAGGGGGGCCGCCTACAATGAGCAGTTCTTC. The chain carries TRBV19 and TRBJ2-1; either TRBD1 or TRBD2 may supply D (6 bases each). The germline V gene has CDR1 LNHDA and CDR2 SQIVND (reference sequence). The CDR3 is 18 residues long. Trimming stripped 5 bases from V and 2 bases from J, with 22 bases between.